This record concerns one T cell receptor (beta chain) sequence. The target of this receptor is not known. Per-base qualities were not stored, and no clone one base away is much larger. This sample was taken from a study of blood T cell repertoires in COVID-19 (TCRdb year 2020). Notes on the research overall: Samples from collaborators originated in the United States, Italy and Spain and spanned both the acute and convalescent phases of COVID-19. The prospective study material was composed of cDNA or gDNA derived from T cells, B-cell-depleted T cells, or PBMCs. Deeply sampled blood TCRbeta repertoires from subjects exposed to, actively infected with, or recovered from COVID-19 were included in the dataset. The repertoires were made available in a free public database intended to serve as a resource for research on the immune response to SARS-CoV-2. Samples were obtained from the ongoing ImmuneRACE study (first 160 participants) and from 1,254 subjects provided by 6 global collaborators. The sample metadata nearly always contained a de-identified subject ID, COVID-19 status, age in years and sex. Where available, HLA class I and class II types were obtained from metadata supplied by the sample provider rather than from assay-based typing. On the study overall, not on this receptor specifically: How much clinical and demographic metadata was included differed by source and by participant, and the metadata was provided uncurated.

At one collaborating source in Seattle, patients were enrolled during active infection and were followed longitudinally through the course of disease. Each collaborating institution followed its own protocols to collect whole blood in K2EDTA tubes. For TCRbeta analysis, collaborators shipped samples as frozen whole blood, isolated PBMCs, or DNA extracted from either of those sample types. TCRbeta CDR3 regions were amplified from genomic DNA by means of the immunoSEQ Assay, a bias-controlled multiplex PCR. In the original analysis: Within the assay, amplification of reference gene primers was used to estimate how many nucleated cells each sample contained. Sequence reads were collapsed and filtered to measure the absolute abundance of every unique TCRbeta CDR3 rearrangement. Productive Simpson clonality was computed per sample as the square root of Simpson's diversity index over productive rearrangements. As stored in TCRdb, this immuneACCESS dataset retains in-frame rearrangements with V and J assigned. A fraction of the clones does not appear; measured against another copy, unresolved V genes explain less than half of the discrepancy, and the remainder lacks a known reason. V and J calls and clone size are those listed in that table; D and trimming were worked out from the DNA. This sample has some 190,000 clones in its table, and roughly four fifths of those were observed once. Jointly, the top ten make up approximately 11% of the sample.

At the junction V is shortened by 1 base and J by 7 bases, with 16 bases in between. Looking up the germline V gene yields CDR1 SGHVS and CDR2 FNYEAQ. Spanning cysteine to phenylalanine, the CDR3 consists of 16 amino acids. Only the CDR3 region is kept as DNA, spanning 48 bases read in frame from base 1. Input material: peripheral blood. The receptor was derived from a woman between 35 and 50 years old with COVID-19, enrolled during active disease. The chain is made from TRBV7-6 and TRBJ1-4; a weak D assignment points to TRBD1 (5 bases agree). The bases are TGTGCCAGCAGCTTAGGTGGCTCCAGGGTTCCTGAAAAACTGTTTTTT. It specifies CASSLGGSRVPEKLFF.